This entry is about one TCR beta chain. Its antigen remains unknown. Other DNA sequences in this sample translate to the same CDR3. The CDR3 has 14 amino acids. V was clipped by 3 bases and J by 7 bases; unmatched bases: 3. Germline loops: CDR1 LGHDT, CDR2 YNNKEL (reference sequence). These data are taken from a study of T cell responses to AZD1222 COVID-19 vaccine. Study outcomes and limitations: Donors were mostly white British, more females; clonal diversity possibly underestimated. Spike-specific TCR breadth rose after two AZD1222 doses, and depth rose as well. No repertoire was sampled before or during the peak T cell response, only after it. Only 5 or 6 people who got AZD1222 tested seropositive at baseline.

Only in-frame clones appear in the TCRdb table, and some are missing; sequencing was by immunoSEQ multiplex PCR. The sample holds some 81,000 clones; approximately 85% are singletons and the top ten take about 3.5%. The sequence came from an adult who received the AZD1222 COVID-19 vaccine. This material consisted of peripheral blood, taken 28 days after the second AZD1222 dose. The chain couples TRBV3-1 (or the pseudogene TRBV3-2) to TRBJ1-4, with 9 bases that match TRBD1. CDR3 DNA sequence: TGTGCCAGCAGCCACGGGACAGGGTTTGAAAAACTGTTTTTT. This gives the protein CASSHGTGFEKLFF.